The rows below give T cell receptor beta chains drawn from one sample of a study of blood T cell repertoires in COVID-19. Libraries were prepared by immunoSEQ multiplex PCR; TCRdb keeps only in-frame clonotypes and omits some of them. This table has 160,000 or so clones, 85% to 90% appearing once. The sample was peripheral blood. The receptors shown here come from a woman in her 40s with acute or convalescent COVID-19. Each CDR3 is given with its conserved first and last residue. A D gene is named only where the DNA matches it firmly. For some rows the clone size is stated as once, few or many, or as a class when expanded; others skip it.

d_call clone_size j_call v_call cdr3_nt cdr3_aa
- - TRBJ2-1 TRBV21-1 TGTGCCAGCAGCAAAGTTTGGCTAGCGGGAGTAGAAAAAGGTTGGGCGGATGAGCAGTTCTTC CASSKVWLAGVEKGWADEQFF
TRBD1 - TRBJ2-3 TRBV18 TGTGCCAGCTCACCCTTACAGGGGTCAGGCACAGATACGCAGTATTTT CASSPLQGSGTDTQYF
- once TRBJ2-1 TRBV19 TGTGCCAGTAGTATAGTTGTCAGGGAACCCTACAATGAGCAGTTCTTC CASSIVVREPYNEQFF
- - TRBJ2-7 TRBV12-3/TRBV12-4 TGTGCCAGCAAGAGGGACATTGCCGAGCAGTACTTC CASKRDIAEQYF
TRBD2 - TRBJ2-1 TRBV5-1 TGCGCCAGCAGCACCGGGACTAGCGGAGCAGGTGAGCAGTTCTTC CASSTGTSGAGEQFF
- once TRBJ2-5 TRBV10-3 TGTGCCATCAGTGTTCAGGGGCGAGAGACCCAGTACTTC CAISVQGRETQYF
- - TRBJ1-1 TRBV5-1 TGCGCCAGCAGCTTGTATATGCGGCGTTGGACCCAGGGGAAGAACACTGAAGCTTTCTTT CASSLYMRRWTQGKNTEAFF
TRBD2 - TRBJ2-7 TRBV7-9 TGTGCCAGCAGCCCCGGGACTAGCCTCGAGCAGTACTTC CASSPGTSLEQYF
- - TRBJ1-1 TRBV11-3 TGTGCCAGCAGGGGGGCAGGAAGCACTGAAGCTTTCTTT CASRGAGSTEAFF
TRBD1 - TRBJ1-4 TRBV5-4 TGTGCCAGCAGCTTGGCCGGGACAGGGAATGAAAAACTGTTTTTT CASSLAGTGNEKLFF
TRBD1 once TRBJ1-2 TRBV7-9 TGTGCCAGCAGCCGACGAGGTGGGGGGGACAGGCAACTTGGTGGCTACACCTTC CASSRRGGGDRQLGGYTF
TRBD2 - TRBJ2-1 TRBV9 TGTGCCAGCAGCGTAAGCGGGAGCTCCTACAATGAGCAGTTCTTC CASSVSGSSYNEQFF
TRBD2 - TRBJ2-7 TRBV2 TGTGCCAGCAGGCGGACTAGCGGGAGCTCCTACGAGCAGTACTTC CASRRTSGSSYEQYF
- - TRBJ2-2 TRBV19 TGTGCCAGTAGGCGGGTTCGCGGGGAGCTGTTTTTT CASRRVRGELFF
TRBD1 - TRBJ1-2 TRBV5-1 TGCGCCAGCAGCCCCGACCGGGACAGAGGCTACACCTTC CASSPDRDRGYTF
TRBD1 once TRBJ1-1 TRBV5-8 TGTGCCAGCAGCCCCGGGACAGGGTGGTTAGCTTTCTTT CASSPGTGWLAFF
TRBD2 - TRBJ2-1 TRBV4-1 TGCGCCAGCAGCCAAGTATCTTTTCGTGCGGGGGGTTCCCATGAGCAGTTCTTC CASSQVSFRAGGSHEQFF
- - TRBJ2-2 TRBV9 TGTGCCAGCAGCCAACACGACACCGGGGAGCTGTTTTTT CASSQHDTGELFF
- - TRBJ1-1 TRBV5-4 TGTGCCAGCAGCTGGGGCCCGGGGGGCCACACTGAAGCTTTCTTT CASSWGPGGHTEAFF
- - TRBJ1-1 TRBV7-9 TGTGCCAGCAGCTTACCGGGTTCAACTGAAGCTTTCTTT CASSLPGSTEAFF
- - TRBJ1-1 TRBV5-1 TGCGCCAGCAGCTTGGCTTCCCGTATGAACACTGAAGCTTTCTTT CASSLASRMNTEAFF
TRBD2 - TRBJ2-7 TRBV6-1 TGTGCCAGCAGTGAAGAGTCCCTAGCGGGGGGGCCCGACGAGCAGTACTTC CASSEESLAGGPDEQYF
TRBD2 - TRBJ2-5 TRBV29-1 TGCAGCGTAAAACTAGCGGGAAACCTAAAGACCCAGTACTTC CSVKLAGNLKTQYF
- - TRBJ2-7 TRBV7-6 TGTGCCAGCAGCTCCAGGGACTACGAGCAGTACTTC CASSSRDYEQYF
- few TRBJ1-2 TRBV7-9 TGTGCCAGCAGCTTAGGTGGAGGGGTTGGGTATGGCTACACCTTC CASSLGGGVGYGYTF
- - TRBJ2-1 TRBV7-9 TGTGCCAGCAGCTTATCGAGCTCCTACAATGAGCAGTTCTTC CASSLSSSYNEQFF
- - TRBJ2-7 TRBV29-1 TGCAGCGTTGTTTCAGGGGTGTCCTACGAGCAGTACTTC CSVVSGVSYEQYF
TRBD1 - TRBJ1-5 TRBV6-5 TGTGCCAGCAGTTACTCGGGACAGACCAATCAGCCCCAGCATTTT CASSYSGQTNQPQHF
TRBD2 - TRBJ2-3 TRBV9 TGTGCCAGCAGCGTAGCTCGGGGGGGAGACCCAGATACGCAGTATTTT CASSVARGGDPDTQYF
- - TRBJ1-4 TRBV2 TGTGCCAGCAGTGCGGGAGGTTGGGGCGAAAAACTGTTTTTT CASSAGGWGEKLFF
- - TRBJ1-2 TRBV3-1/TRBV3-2 TGTGCCAGCAGCCAAGATGGGGCAGGTATATATGGCTACACCTTC CASSQDGAGIYGYTF
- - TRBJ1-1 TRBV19 TGTGCCATTCAGAACAGGGAAGGGGTGAACACTGAAGCTTTCTTT CAIQNREGVNTEAFF
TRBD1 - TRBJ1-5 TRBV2 TGTGCCAGCAGCGTTGACAGGGGCGGTAGTCAGCCCCAGCATTTT CASSVDRGGSQPQHF
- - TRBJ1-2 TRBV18 TGTGCCAGCTCACATGGGACTGACTATGGCTACACCTTC CASSHGTDYGYTF
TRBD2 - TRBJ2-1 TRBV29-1 TGCAGCGTGGGATTGGGCGGGGGGGTCAATGAGCAGTTCTTC CSVGLGGGVNEQFF
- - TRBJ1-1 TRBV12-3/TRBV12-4 TGTGCCAGCAGGACACAGGGGAACACTGAAGCTTTCTTT CASRTQGNTEAFF
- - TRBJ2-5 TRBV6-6 TGTGCCAGCAGCCCCCCCTGGCAATCTGGAGAGACCCAGTACTTC CASSPPWQSGETQYF
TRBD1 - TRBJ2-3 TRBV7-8 TGTGCCGGCAGCTTAGTAGGGACAGGGACCACAGATACGCAGTATTTT CAGSLVGTGTTDTQYF
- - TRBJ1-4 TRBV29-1 TGCAGCGCCGGACAGTCAGGGGCTAAAAATGAAAAACTGTTTTTT CSAGQSGAKNEKLFF
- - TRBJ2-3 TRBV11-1 TGTGCCAGCAGCTCGGGGAGCGGCACAGATACGCAGTATTTT CASSSGSGTDTQYF
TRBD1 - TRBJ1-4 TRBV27 TGTGCCAGCAGTTTACTCGGACAGGGGGCGGAAAAACTGTTTTTT CASSLLGQGAEKLFF
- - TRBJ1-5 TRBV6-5 TGTGCCAGCAGCCCATCATCTTACAGGGTTCAGCCCCAGCATTTT CASSPSSYRVQPQHF
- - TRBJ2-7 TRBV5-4 TGTGCCAGCAGCTTGCGGGGGGCTTCCTACGAGCAGTACTTC CASSLRGASYEQYF
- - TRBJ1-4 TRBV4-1 TGCGCCAGCAGCCAAGAAGGGTCTGGTGGGAGGGATGAAAAACTGTTTTTT CASSQEGSGGRDEKLFF
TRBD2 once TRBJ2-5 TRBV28 TGTGCCAGCAGTTCAGGGACTAGCGGATACCAAGAGACCCAGTACTTC CASSSGTSGYQETQYF
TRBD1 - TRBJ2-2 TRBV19 TGTGCCAGTGGGTGGACAGGGGACACCGGGGAGCTGTTTTTT CASGWTGDTGELFF
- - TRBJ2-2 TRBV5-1 TGCGCCAGCAGCTGGTACTCCGGGGAGCTGTTTTTT CASSWYSGELFF
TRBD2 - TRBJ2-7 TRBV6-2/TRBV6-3 TGTGCCAGCGGCCTGGCAGCGGGGCCACTCGAGCAGTACTTC CASGLAAGPLEQYF
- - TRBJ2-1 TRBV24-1 TGTGCCACCAGTGAAACAGCTTGGAATGAGCAGTTCTTC CATSETAWNEQFF
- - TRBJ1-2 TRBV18 TGTGCCAGCTCACCGGGAGCAGGAACTAACTATGGCTACACCTTC CASSPGAGTNYGYTF
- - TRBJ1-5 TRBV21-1 TGTGCCAGCAGCAAAGATTGGGACAGGCATCAGCCCCAGCATTTT CASSKDWDRHQPQHF
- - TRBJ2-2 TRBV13 TGTGCCAGCAGCTTAGGGGCGGTGCTCGCGAACACCGGGGAGCTGTTTTTT CASSLGAVLANTGELFF
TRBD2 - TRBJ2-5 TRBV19 TGTGCCAGTAGTCCCCAGCGGGGGGGCCGTTCGGAGACCCAGTACTTC CASSPQRGGRSETQYF
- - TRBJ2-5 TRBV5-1 TGCGCCAGCAGCTTGGCCGCGGTACAAGAGACCCAGTACTTC CASSLAAVQETQYF
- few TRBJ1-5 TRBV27 TGTGCCAGCAGTTTAGAAGCGAGCAATCAGCCCCAGCATTTT CASSLEASNQPQHF